This T cell receptor beta chain was recorded in a study of regulatory T cells in long-lasting Graves disease. The germline gives CDR1 SEHNR, CDR2 FQNEAQ (reference sequence). The ends lost 5 bases at V and 3 bases at J; junction bases unmatched: 14. The CDR3 sequence is 17 residues long. This clonotype was recorded a few times. Its antigen remains unknown. The time point denotes: persistent/refractory GD, antithyroid drugs over 5 years with positive TRAb. PBMCs were the source of the RNA used for TCR sequencing. Regarding the study as a whole: Those with persistent disease had in common more public clonotypes (roughly 3,000) than new patients (roughly 1,000). TRBV28, TRBJ1-2 and TRBJ2-5 were favored in persistent disease. Persistent cases of Graves' showed reduced TCR diversity relative to newly diagnosed patients.

Arm-PCR of CDR3 regions and iRepertoire HTBI primers were used to build TCR beta libraries. In the authors' workflow: Spanning all samples, the identified segments comprised around 62 TRBV and around 13 TRBJ. One entry per CDR3 protein, called by TCRdb with MiXCR from the multiplex PCR reads. TCRdb's processing, not the authors' own work, is the source of the V and J calls. Here the sample spans more than 650,000 distinct CDR3 sequences, around 30% being singletons. The chain joins TRBV7-9 to TRBJ2-7, with 9 nucleotides matching TRBD1. This clonotype was sampled from a female donor with Graves disease. The sequencing here drew on peripheral blood mononuclear cells (PBMCs), taken when the disease was refractory, from a patient treated with antithyroid drugs. In DNA, the CDR3 is TGTGCCAGCAGCACCCCCGGGTGGGGACAGGGTTTCTACGAGCAGTACTTC. This sequence encodes CASSTPGWGQGFYEQYF.